Reported below is one TCR beta chain. The antigen remains undetermined. The record originates from a study of T cell repertoires in cytomegalovirus infection. Study-wide context: TCR beta signatures that were public indicated CMV infection and matching HLA type. Broader study findings: The ex vivo response was dominated by HLA-C-restricted CMV-specific TCR beta clonotypes. Public TCR beta family frequency separated CMV-and-HLA carriers, including in an independent cohort.

TCRdb analysed the reads with MiXCR anew, one entry per CDR3 protein. Among about 360,000 distinct CDR3 sequences listed, about a sixth were seen once. The germline gives CDR1 SGHTA, CDR2 FQGNSA. V was shortened by 5 bases and J by 12 bases, with 11 bases between the two germline ends. This CDR3 region has 11 residues. The chain joins TRBV7-2 to TRBJ2-1; D not resolved. The receptor's source is a human donor in good health (CMV status not recorded). Some clones in this sample may be carry-over from other donors' samples. The sample taken for sequencing was PBMCs. For the CDR3, the DNA is TGTGCCAGCAGCGCCTCAGGACGGCAGTTCTTC. Protein: CASSASGRQFF.